This T cell receptor beta chain was documented in a study of cytomegalovirus exposure and HLA in healthy donors. Study outcomes and limitations: Per a later analysis, about 15,000 TCR beta sequences showed association with HLA alleles at 0.05 false discovery rate.

Germline CDR1 is MNHNS and CDR2 is SASEGT. The CDR3 is 13 residues long. The trim removed 8 bases at V and 0 bases at J, leaving 2 bases unmatched. PCR primers comprised 60 Vbeta and 13 Jbeta primers. Clones were sequenced by immunoSEQ multiplex PCR, and TCRdb holds only the in-frame ones, with some missing. The sample includes approximately 97,000 clones, around 68% of them seen just once. This clone turned up a few times. No antigen is known for it. V usage is TRBV6-1 and J usage is TRBJ1-1, with 8 bases lining up with TRBD1. The specimen sequenced was PBMCs. This sequence was found in a human donor in good health. CDR3 sequence (DNA): TGTGCCAGCTGGACAGGGATGAACACTGAAGCTTTCTTT. The encoded protein is CASWTGMNTEAFF.